These T cell receptor beta chains were read from a single sample in a study of blood T cell repertoires in COVID-19. Data came from immunoSEQ multiplex PCR; TCRdb stores just in-frame clones and leaves some out. The sample lists 300,000 to 400,000 clones; about 90% were seen once. The sequenced material came from peripheral blood. The receptors come from a woman aged 60-75 years with COVID-19, enrolled during active disease. Each CDR3 is given with its conserved first and last residue. A D gene is named only where the DNA matches it firmly. Clone size is given for some rows only: seen once, a few or many times, or a class if the clone is expanded.

TRBJ2-7 15 . TRBV20-1 many CSASSALQSSYEQYF TGCAGTGCTAGTAGTGCCCTTCAGTCATCCTACGAGCAGTACTTC
TRBJ2-1 15 TRBD1 TRBV11-3 once CASSSGGQVANEQFF TGTGCCAGCAGCTCGGGTGGACAGGTCGCCAATGAGCAGTTCTTC
TRBJ2-7 12 TRBD1 TRBV6-5 . CASSGQGYEQYF TGTGCCAGCAGCGGACAGGGTTACGAGCAGTACTTC
TRBJ2-1 15 TRBD2 TRBV5-4 . CASSLLAGGPDEQFF TGTGCCAGCAGCTTGCTCGCGGGGGGGCCGGATGAGCAGTTCTTC
TRBJ2-5 14 TRBD2 TRBV7-2 . CASSPRPAGGSQYF TGTGCCAGCAGCCCCAGACCAGCGGGGGGTAGCCAGTACTTC
TRBJ1-2 15 . TRBV7-3 . CASSPMAGVNYGYTF TGTGCCAGCAGCCCGATGGCAGGGGTGAACTATGGCTACACCTTC
TRBJ2-4 15 . TRBV2 . CASNKDSGAKNIQYF TGTGCCAGCAACAAGGACAGCGGAGCCAAAAACATTCAGTACTTC
TRBJ1-1 17 . TRBV10-3 . CAISEGRGPLQPTEAFF TGTGCCATCAGTGAAGGACGGGGTCCGCTGCAGCCCACTGAAGCTTTCTTT
TRBJ2-7 11 . TRBV11-2 . CASSQFDEQYF TGTGCCAGCAGCCAGTTCGACGAGCAGTACTTC
TRBJ2-7 13 . TRBV18 once CASSPPTGYEQYF TGTGCCAGCTCACCACCGACGGGCTACGAGCAGTACTTC
TRBJ1-2 11 . TRBV20-1 . CSATGDYGYTF TGCAGTGCTACAGGGGACTATGGCTACACCTTC
TRBJ2-7 15 TRBD1 TRBV6-5 . CASSYWPGQTYEQYF TGTGCCAGCAGTTACTGGCCGGGACAGACCTACGAGCAGTACTTC
TRBJ2-7 11 TRBD1 TRBV7-8 . CASSPGTAQYF TGTGCCAGCAGCCCCGGGACAGCTCAGTACTTC
TRBJ1-6 16 . TRBV9 once CASSVGQGASDSPLHF TGTGCCAGCAGCGTAGGTCAGGGCGCCAGTGACTCACCCCTCCACTTT
TRBJ2-2 14 TRBD2 TRBV3-1/TRBV3-2 . CASSHLAGGGELFF TGTGCCAGCAGCCACCTAGCGGGGGGCGGGGAGCTGTTTTTT
TRBJ1-5 14 TRBD1 TRBV5-1 few CASSSGTGGQPQHF TGCGCCAGCAGCTCCGGGACAGGGGGACAGCCCCAGCATTTT
TRBJ1-5 15 . TRBV5-1 . CASSLVSGSNQPQHF TGCGCCAGCAGCTTGGTTTCAGGTAGCAATCAGCCCCAGCATTTT
TRBJ1-3 18 . TRBV18 . CASSQAGQPAGAGNTIYF TGTGCCAGCTCACAGGCCGGACAGCCCGCGGGGGCTGGAAACACCATATATTTT
TRBJ1-2 18 TRBD1 TRBV27 . CASSRAGTGGTIGNGYTF TGTGCCAGCAGCCGTGCCGGGACAGGGGGCACCATAGGAAACGGCTACACCTTC
TRBJ1-2 15 . TRBV3-1/TRBV3-2 . CASSQDNTQGSGYTF TGTGCCAGCAGCCAAGATAATACACAGGGCAGTGGCTACACCTTC
TRBJ2-3 14 TRBD1 TRBV6-5 . CASTKTGGRDTQYF TGTGCCAGCACCAAGACAGGGGGCCGAGATACGCAGTATTTT
TRBJ1-2 15 . TRBV7-8 . CASSLALAANYGYTF TGTGCCAGCAGCTTAGCGTTGGCAGCTAACTATGGCTACACCTTC
TRBJ1-1 13 . TRBV29-1 . CSVEDLVQIGAFF TGCAGCGTTGAAGATCTCGTACAGATCGGAGCTTTCTTT